These 8 T cell receptor beta chains share one sample of origin, sequenced in a study of OX40 agonist ivuxolimab in advanced cancers. Here immunoSEQ multiplex PCR was the method, and the copy in TCRdb shows in-frame clones only, minus some. The sample records about 73,000 clones, about 88% being singletons. Sequenced here: CD4+ or CD8+ T cells sorted from blood, sampled in a trial of the OX40 agonist ivuxolimab. The receptors originated from an adult with an advanced solid tumor such as melanoma, head and neck, liver or kidney cancer.

This chain links TRBV7-9 with TRBJ2-3; D possibly matches TRBD1 or TRBD2 (6 bases each). Between the trimmed V and J ends, which lost 10 bases and 3 bases, there was a span of 17 bases. This CDR3 has 14 residues. Per the germline V gene, CDR1 is SEHNR and CDR2 is FQNEAQ (reference sequence). In DNA form, the CDR3 reads TGTGCCACCTTAGGGGGGCCGGGTACAGATACGCAGTATTTT. Protein product: CATLGGPGTDTQYF.

The chain recombines TRBV11-3 with TRBJ2-1; D perhaps matches TRBD2 (6 bases). The V end was cut by 0 bases, the J end by 4 bases, with 13 bases between. This CDR3 is built from 16 residues. Germline V gives CDR1 SGHNT, CDR2 YENEEA. CDR3 sequence: CASSLEATRRYNEQFF. DNA for the CDR3: TGTGCCAGCAGCTTAGAGGCGACTAGACGGTACAATGAGCAGTTCTTC.

V is TRBV4-2 and J is TRBJ1-6; a weak D match, TRBD1 (5 bases). Germline values: CDR1 LGHNA, CDR2 YNFKEQ. The germline V and J ends were trimmed by 0 bases and 6 bases, with 12 bases remaining between them. CDR3 length equals 16 residues. CDR3 residues: CASSQEGGTGNSPLHF. Written as DNA, the CDR3 is TGTGCCAGCAGCCAAGAAGGAGGGACGGGTAATTCACCCCTCCACTTT.

This clone was picked up one time. The V call is TRBV19, the J call TRBJ1-5, with 10 bases identical to TRBD1. The CDR3 length is 15 residues. Per germline, CDR1 LNHDA and CDR2 SQIVND (reference sequence). Trimming at V came to 1 base and at J to 5 bases, leaving 2 bases not matched to a gene. CDR3 DNA: TGTGCCAGTAGTATAGGGACAGGGGGTCATCAGCCCCAGCATTTT. Translating gives CASSIGTGGHQPQHF.

The CDR3 coding sequence is TGTGCCAGCAGCGACCAGGGGTGGAATTCACCCCTCCACTTT. Translated, it gives CASSDQGWNSPLHF. The V and J genes are TRBV7-9 and TRBJ1-6, with D tentatively TRBD1 (6 bases). Germline-derived CDR1 and CDR2 are SEHNR and FQNEAQ (reference sequence). This CDR3 contains 14 residues. Between the trimmed V and J ends, which lost 5 bases and 7 bases, there was a span of 12 bases. Together with reference TRBV7-9 and TRBJ1-6, the CDR3 gives the full variable domain: DTGVSQNPRHKITKRGQNVTFRCDPISEHNRLYWYRQTLGQGPEFLTYFQNEAQLEKSRLLSDRFSAERPKGSFSTLEIQRTEQGDSAMYLCASSDQGWNSPLHFGNGTRLTVT.

The count of this clone is one. The chain links TRBV28 to TRBJ2-2, with D perhaps matching TRBD2 (5 bases). V lost 3 bases to trimming and J lost 7 bases, with 6 bases between them. Per the germline V gene, CDR1 is MDHEN and CDR2 is SYDVKM. The CDR3 runs 12 residues. The CDR3, as DNA: TGTGCCAGCAGTTTTCGGGACGGGGAGCTGTTTTTT. Translating gives CASSFRDGELFF.

The V gene is TRBV5-1, the J gene TRBJ2-7, with 7 bases lining up with TRBD1. The CDR3 contains 14 residues. Trimming took 2 bases from V and 7 from J; bases not matched to a gene: 9. CDR1 is SGHRS, CDR2 YFSETQ, per germline. DNA of the CDR3: TGCGCCAGCAGCTTCCATGGACAGGAGCAAGAGCAGTACTTC. Its translation is CASSFHGQEQEQYF.

The CDR3 sequence is CASSVADNTGELFF. The CDR3, as DNA: TGTGCCAGCAGCGTAGCTGACAACACCGGGGAGCTGTTTTTT. The chain uses TRBV9 and TRBJ2-2; D ambiguous. V was trimmed by 0 bases and J by 2 bases, leaving 5 bases between them. Germline V gene data show CDR1 as SGDLS and CDR2 as YYNGEE. CDR3 length: 14 amino acids.